This record covers a single T cell receptor (beta chain). There is no known antigen for this receptor. No clone much larger than this one lies a single base away; base qualities are absent. Patients were selected for having adequate residual fresh-frozen tumor tissue and more than two years of available survival data. None of the glioblastoma patients carried an isocitrate dehydrogenase mutation, although molecular status otherwise varied. PBMC were collected before vaccination, two weeks after the third vaccination, and at tumor progression when it occurred. The Qiagen DNeasy Blood extraction Kit was used for extraction of genomic DNA. This record comes from a study of glioma-infiltrating T cells after dendritic cell vaccination (dated by TCRdb to 2016 to 2017). About the study as a whole: The cohort comprised approximately 15 glioblastoma patients from Phase I and II dendritic cell vaccination trials, 9 newly diagnosed and 6 with recurrent disease. To make the vaccine, monocyte-derived dendritic cells were cultured for roughly seven days with IL-4 and GM-CSF and then pulsed overnight with autologous tumor lysate. Each patient got three intradermal injections of the dendritic cell vaccine, spaced at biweekly intervals, in the arm below the axilla. Between the early 2000s and the early 2010s, patients were given autologous tumor lysate-pulsed dendritic cell vaccination. Survival after dendritic cell vaccination was correlated with TCR sequencing metrics such as TIL content and the overlap between tumor and blood repertoires. In glioblastoma patients vaccinated with dendritic cells, deep sequencing of TCR beta CDR3 regions served to measure the amount of tumor-infiltrating lymphocytes and to compare repertoires between tumor and blood.

CDR1 ENHRY and CDR2 SYGVKD were looked up in the germline V gene. Including the terminal cysteine and phenylalanine, the CDR3 comprises 15 residues. CDR3 DNA only is kept here, 45 bases in frame from base 1. V is cut back by 2 bases and J by 2 bases, with 4 bases in the junction unmatched. Using the immunoSEQ assay, TCRB CDR3 regions were amplified from roughly 1.9 micrograms of genomic DNA, or from all available DNA when less than that was on hand. For multiplex PCR, 60 forward primers for TCR V beta segments and 13 reverse primers for J beta segments were used. To estimate reads per starting template, synthetic control templates were spiked into each sample at limiting dilution. Sequencing produced 87 bp reads on the Illumina HiSeq System. In the authors' own workflow: PCR and sequencing errors were removed by a nearest neighbor algorithm that merged closely related sequences. TCR overlap was defined as the percentage of unique tumor TCR beta sequences that were also present in the same patient's peripheral blood. Entries here come from immuneACCESS through TCRdb and include only in-frame sequences with V and J called. Some clones fail to appear in such tables; in the studies checked, an unresolved V gene covers under half of the shortfall, and the cause of the remainder is unknown. The V and J calls and clone size come from that table; D and trimming were worked out from the DNA. The sample records fewer than 110,000 clones, 81% of which are singletons. The ten largest clonotypes hold 10% to 15% of the sample.

Overall study results and their limits: The cohort was small and heterogeneous, and full blood and tumor sets were available for few patients, with initial-recurrent tumor pairs available for even fewer patients. TCR clonality showed no direct relationship with survival, which suggests that a diverse polyclonal response may matter. The three-group TCR overlap response model was described as speculative and requiring prospective validation. After dendritic cell vaccination, a higher estimated pretreatment TIL content predicted longer time to progression and overall survival.

The sequenced sample was blood, obtained before dendritic cell vaccination. This chain is built from TRBV10-3 and TRBJ2-3; 7 nucleotides in the junction match TRBD2. The sequence came from a human donor with glioblastoma. The DNA is as follows: TGTGCCATCAGTGAGGACAGCGGGGCCACAGATACGCAGTATTTT. Its product reads: CAISEDSGATDTQYF.